The table lists the clone carrying this T cell receptor (beta chain) with a few counts. In the authors' workflow: Amplification of reference gene primers was used by the study to estimate nucleated cell counts. Only in-frame clones appear in the TCRdb table, and some are missing; sequencing was by immunoSEQ multiplex PCR. V and J calls and clone size come straight from that table; D and trimming were deduced from the DNA. The sample lists roughly 250,000 clones, 75% to 90% occurring once. These data originate in a study of blood T cell repertoires in COVID-19. Study details: From T cells, B-cell-depleted T cells, or PBMCs came the material, which was cDNA or gDNA.

The length of the CDR3 is 13 residues. CDR1 and CDR2 from the germline V gene are SEHNR and FQNEAQ (reference sequence). V was clipped by 1 base and J by 4 bases, with 7 bases between them. The clonotype originates from a woman aged 55 to 70 with active or convalescent COVID-19. The chain has TRBV7-9 and TRBJ1-2; the D is unclear. Sequencing was done on a sample of peripheral blood. The CDR3 bases are TGTGCCAGCAGCTTAGAGAACACCTATGGCTACACCTTC. This sequence encodes CASSLENTYGYTF.